This T cell receptor (beta chain) was found in a study of Ad26.COV2.S vaccination and SARS-CoV-2 variants. Study context: The vaccine Ad26.COV2.S was put into the muscle once, or twice with 56 days between. Regarding the study as a whole: Whether participants received vaccine or placebo, their non-spike TCR breadth was similar.

As to treatment: about 20 received Ad26.COV2.S at low or high dose, single or two shots; several received placebo; per-sample allocation not given. The samples were gathered on day 63 after the first injection of vaccine or placebo. About this clone itself: What it binds is unknown.

Germline CDR1 MDHEN, CDR2 SYDVKM. V lost 4 bases to trimming and J lost 4 bases, with 9 bases between them. The CDR3 spans 13 residues. Profiled with immunoSEQ multiplex PCR; TCRdb holds only in-frame clones, not every one. The sample shows fewer than 500,000 clones, over 75% of them seen only once. The source material was peripheral blood, sampled in a trial of Ad26.COV2.S vaccine versus placebo. The receptor was isolated from a person aged 18-60 years who received the Ad26.COV2.S COVID-19 vaccine or a placebo. This chain connects TRBV28 to TRBJ2-3, with unresolved D. The CDR3 here is CASSSFRPDTQYF. CDR3 nucleotides: TGTGCCAGCAGTTCGTTCCGGCCAGATACGCAGTATTTT.